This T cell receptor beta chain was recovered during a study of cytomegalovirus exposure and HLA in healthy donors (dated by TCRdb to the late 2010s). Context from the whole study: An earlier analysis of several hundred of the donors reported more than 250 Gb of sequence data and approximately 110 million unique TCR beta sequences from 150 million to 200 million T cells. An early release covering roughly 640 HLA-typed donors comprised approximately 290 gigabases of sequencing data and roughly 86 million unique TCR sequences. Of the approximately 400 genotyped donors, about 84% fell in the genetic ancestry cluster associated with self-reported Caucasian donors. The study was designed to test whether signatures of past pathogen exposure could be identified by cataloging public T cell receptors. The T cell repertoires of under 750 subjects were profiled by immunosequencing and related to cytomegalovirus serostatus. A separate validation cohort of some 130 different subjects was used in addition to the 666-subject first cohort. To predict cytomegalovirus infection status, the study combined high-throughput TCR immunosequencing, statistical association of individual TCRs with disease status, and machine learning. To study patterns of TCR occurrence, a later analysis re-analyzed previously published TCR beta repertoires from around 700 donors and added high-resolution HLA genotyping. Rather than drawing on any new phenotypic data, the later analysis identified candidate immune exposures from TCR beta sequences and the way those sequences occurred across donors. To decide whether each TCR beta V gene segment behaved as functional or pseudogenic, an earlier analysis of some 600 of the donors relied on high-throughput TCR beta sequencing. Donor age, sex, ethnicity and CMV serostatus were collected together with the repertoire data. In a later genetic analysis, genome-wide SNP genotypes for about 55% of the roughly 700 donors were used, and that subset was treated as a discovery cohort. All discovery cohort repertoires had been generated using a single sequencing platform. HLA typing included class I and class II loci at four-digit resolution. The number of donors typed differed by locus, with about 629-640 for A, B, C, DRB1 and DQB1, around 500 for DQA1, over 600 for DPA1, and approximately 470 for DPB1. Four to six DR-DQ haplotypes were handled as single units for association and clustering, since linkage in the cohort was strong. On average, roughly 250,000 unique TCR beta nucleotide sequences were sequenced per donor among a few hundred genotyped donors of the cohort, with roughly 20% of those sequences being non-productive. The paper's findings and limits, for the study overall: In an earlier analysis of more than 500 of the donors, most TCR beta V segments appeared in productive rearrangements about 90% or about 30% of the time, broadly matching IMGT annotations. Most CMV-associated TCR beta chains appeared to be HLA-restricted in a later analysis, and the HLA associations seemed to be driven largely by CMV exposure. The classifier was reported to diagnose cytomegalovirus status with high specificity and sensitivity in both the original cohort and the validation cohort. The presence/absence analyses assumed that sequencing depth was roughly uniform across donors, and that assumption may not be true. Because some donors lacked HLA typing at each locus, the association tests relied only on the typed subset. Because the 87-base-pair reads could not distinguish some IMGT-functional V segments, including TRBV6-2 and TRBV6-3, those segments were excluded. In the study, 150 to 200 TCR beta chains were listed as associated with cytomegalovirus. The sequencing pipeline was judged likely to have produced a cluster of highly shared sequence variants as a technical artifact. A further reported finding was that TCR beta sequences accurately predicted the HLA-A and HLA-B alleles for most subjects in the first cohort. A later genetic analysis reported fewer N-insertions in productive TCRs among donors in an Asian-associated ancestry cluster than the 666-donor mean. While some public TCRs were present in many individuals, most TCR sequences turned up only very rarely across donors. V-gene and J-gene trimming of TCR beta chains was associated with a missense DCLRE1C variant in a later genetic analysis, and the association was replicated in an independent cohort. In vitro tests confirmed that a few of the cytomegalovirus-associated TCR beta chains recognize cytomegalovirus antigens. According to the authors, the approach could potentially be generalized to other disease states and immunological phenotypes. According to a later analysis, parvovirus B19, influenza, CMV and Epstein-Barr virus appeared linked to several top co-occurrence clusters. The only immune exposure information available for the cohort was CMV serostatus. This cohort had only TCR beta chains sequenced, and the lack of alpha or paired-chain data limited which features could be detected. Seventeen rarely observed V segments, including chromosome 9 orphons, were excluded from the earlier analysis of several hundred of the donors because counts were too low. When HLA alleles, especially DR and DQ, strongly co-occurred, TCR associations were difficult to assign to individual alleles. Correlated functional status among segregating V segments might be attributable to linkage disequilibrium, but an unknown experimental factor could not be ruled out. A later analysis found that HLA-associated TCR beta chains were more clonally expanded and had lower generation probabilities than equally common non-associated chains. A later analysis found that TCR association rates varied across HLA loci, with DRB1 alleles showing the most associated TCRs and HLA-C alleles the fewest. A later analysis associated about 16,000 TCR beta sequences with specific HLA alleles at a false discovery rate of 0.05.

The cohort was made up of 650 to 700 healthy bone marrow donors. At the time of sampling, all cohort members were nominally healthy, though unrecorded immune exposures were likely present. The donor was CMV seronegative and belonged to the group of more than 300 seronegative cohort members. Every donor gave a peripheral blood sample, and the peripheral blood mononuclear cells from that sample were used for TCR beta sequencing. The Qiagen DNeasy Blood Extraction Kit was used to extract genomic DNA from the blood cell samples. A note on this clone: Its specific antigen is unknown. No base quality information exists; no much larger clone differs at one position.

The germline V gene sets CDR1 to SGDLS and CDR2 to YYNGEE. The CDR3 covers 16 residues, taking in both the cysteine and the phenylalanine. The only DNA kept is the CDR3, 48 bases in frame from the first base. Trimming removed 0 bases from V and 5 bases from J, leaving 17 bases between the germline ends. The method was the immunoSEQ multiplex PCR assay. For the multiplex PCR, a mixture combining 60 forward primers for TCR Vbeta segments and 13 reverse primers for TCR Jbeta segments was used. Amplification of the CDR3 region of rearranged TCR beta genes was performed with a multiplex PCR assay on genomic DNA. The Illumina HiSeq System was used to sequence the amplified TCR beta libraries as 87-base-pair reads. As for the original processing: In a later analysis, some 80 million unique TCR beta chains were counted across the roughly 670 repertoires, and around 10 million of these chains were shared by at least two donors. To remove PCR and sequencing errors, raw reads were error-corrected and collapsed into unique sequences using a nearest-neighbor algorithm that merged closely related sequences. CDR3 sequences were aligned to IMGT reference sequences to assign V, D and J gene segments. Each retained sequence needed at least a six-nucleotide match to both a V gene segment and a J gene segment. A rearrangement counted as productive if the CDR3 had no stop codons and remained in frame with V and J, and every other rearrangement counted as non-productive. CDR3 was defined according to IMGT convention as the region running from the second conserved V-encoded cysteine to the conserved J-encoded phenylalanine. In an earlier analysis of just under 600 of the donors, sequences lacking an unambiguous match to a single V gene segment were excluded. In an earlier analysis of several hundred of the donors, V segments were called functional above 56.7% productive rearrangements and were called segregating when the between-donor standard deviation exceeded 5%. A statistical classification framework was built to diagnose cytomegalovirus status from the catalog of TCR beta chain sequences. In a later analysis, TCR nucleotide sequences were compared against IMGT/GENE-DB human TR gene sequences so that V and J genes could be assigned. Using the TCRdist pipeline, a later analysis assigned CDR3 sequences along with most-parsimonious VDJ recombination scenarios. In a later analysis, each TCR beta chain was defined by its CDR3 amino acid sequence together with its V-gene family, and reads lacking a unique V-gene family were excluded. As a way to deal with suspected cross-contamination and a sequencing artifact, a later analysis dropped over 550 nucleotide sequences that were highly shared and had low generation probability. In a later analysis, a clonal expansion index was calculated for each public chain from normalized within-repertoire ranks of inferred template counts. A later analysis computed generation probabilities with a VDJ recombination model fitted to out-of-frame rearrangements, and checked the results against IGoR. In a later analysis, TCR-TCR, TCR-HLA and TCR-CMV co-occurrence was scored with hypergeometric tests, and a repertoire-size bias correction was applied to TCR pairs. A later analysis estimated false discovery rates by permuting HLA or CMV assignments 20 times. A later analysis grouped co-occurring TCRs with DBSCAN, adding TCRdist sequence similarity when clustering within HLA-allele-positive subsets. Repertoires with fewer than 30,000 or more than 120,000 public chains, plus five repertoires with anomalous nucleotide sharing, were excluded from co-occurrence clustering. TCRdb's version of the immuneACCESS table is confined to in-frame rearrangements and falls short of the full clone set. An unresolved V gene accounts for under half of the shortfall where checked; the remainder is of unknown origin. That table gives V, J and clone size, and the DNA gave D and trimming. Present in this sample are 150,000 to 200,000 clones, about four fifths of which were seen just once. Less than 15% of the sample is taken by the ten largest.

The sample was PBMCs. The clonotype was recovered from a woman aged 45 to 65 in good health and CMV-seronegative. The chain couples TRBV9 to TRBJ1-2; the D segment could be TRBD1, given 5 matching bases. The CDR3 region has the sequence CASSVEAVVGGYGYTF. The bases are TGTGCCAGCAGCGTAGAAGCCGTAGTTGGGGGGTATGGCTACACCTTC. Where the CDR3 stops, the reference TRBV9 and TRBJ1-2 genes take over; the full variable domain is DSGVTQTPKHLITATGQRVTLRCSPRSGDLSVYWYQQSLDQGLQFLIQYYNGEERAKGNILERFSAQQFPDLHSELNLSSLELGDSALYFCASSVEAVVGGYGYTFGSGTRLTVV.